This record concerns one T cell receptor (beta chain) sequence. These data originate in a study of blood T cell repertoires in COVID-19. As for the study in general: Acute and convalescent COVID-19 specimens originated in the United States, Italy and Spain.

V lost 5 bases, J lost 6 bases, and 7 bases stayed unmatched. This CDR3 has 15 amino acids. The germline CDR1 and CDR2 sequences are SEHNR and FQNEAQ (reference sequence). TCRdb keeps only in-frame clones here, not all; method: immunoSEQ multiplex PCR. The sample contains some 110,000 clones, 86% of which appear only once. This receptor was taken from a man aged 65 to 85 who had recovered from COVID-19. Sequencing was done on a sample of peripheral blood. This chain uses TRBV7-9 with TRBJ1-5; 10 bases agree with TRBD1. The CDR3: CASSPPGQGIQPQHF. CDR3 coding DNA: TGTGCCAGCAGCCCGCCGGGACAGGGGATTCAGCCCCAGCATTTT. The entire variable domain, with the rest obtained from reference TRBV7-9 and TRBJ1-5, is as follows: DTGVSQNPRHKITKRGQNVTFRCDPISEHNRLYWYRQTLGQGPEFLTYFQNEAQLEKSRLLSDRFSAERPKGSFSTLEIQRTEQGDSAMYLCASSPPGQGIQPQHFGDGTRLSIL.